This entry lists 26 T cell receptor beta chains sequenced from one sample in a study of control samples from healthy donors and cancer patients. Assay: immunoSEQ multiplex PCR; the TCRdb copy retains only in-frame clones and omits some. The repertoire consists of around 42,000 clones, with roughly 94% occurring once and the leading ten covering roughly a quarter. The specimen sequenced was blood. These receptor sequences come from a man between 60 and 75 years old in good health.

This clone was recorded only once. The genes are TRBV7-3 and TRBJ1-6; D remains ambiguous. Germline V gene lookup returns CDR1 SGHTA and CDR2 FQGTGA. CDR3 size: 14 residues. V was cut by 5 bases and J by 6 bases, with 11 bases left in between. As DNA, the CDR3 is TGTGCCAGCAGCCTCCGGACGTCTAATTCACCCCTCCACTTT. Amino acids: CASSLRTSNSPLHF.

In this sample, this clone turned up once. This CDR3 is CASSRLSSGNTIYF. CDR3 coding DNA: TGTGCCAGCAGTCGACTCAGCTCTGGAAACACCATATATTTT. V gene TRBV7-2 combines with J gene TRBJ1-3; D gene unclear. The CDR3 extends over 14 amino acids. From germline, CDR1 is SGHTA and CDR2 FQGNSA. V dropped 6 bases and J dropped 0 bases, with 9 bases sitting between them.

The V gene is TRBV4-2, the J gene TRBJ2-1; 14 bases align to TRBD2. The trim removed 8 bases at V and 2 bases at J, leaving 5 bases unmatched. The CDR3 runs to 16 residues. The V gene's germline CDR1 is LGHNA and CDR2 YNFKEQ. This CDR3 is CASYRTSGGTYNEQFF. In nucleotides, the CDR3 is TGTGCCAGCTATCGGACTAGCGGGGGGACCTACAATGAGCAGTTCTTC.

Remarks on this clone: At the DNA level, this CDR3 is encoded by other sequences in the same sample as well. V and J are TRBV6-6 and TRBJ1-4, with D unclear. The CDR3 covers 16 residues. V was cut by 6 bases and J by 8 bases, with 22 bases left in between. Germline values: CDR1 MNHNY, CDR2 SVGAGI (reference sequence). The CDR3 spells CASRPPSDIRGEKLFF. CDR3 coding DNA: TGTGCCAGCAGACCTCCATCTGACATACGAGGAGAAAAACTGTTTTTT.

This chain's CDR3 is CASTRRGSNYGYTF. The CDR3 DNA is TGTGCCAGCACCCGTCGGGGTTCTAACTATGGCTACACCTTC. The chain joins TRBV2 to TRBJ1-2; D not resolved. The CDR3 is made up of 14 amino acids. Between the trimmed V and J ends, which lost 7 bases and 0 bases, there was a span of 12 bases. Germline V gene lookup returns CDR1 SNHLY and CDR2 FYNNEI.

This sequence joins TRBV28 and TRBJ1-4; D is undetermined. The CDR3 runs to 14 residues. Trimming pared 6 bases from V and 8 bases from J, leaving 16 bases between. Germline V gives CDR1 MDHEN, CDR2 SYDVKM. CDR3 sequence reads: CASREFMAGEKLFF. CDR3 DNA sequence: TGTGCCAGCAGGGAATTCATGGCTGGCGAAAAACTGTTTTTT.

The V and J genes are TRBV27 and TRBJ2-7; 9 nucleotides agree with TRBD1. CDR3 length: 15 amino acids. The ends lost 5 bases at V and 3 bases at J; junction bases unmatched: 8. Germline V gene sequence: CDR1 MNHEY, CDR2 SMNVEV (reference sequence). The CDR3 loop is CASSLPGQGIYEQYF. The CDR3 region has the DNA TGTGCCAGCAGTCTTCCGGGACAGGGTATCTACGAGCAGTACTTC.

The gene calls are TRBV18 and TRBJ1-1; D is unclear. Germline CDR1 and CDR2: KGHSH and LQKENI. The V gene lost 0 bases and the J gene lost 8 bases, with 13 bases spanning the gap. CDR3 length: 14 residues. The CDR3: CASSPPYSITEAFF. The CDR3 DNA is TGTGCCAGCTCACCACCTTATTCGATAACCGAAGCTTTCTTT.

DNA of the CDR3: TGTGCCAGCAGTTACCGACTAGCGGGAGTGGGGGAGCAGTACTTC. This translates into CASSYRLAGVGEQYF. The rearrangement links TRBV5-4 to TRBJ2-7; 12 nucleotides agree with TRBD2. V trimming: 5 bases; J trimming: 7 bases; junction bases outside the gene matches: 10. CDR1 is SGHNT, CDR2 YYREEE, per germline (reference sequence). The CDR3 contains 15 residues.

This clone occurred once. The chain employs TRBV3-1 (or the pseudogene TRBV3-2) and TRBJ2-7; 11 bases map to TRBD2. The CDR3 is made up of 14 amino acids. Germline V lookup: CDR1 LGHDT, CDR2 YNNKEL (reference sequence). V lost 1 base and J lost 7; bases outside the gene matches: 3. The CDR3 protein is CASSQGLAGPEQYF. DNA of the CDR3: TGTGCCAGCAGCCAAGGACTAGCGGGACCTGAGCAGTACTTC.

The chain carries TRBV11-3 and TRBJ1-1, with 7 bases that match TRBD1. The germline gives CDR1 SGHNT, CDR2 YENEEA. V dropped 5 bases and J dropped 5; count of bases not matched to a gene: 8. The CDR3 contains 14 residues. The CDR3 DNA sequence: TGTGCCAGCAGCCCGGACAGGATTTGGACTGAAGCTTTCTTT. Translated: CASSPDRIWTEAFF.

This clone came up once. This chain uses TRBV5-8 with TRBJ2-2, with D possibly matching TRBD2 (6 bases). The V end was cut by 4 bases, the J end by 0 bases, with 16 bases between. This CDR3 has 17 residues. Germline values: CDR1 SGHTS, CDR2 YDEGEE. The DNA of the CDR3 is TGTGCCAGCAGCAAGACCCGGGACTTCCCGAACACCGGGGAGCTGTTTTTT. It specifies CASSKTRDFPNTGELFF.

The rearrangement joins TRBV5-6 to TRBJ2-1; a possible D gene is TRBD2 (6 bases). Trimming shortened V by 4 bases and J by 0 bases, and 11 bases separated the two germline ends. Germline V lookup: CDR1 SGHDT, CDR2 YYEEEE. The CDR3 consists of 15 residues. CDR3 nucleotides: TGTGCCAGCAGCCGATCGACTAGCTCCTACAATGAGCAGTTCTTC. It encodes CASSRSTSSYNEQFF.

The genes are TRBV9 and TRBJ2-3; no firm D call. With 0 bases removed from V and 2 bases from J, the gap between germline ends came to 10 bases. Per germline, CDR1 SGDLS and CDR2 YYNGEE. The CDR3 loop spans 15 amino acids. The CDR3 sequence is CASSVARNPTDTQYF. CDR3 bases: TGTGCCAGCAGCGTAGCTCGGAACCCCACAGATACGCAGTATTTT.

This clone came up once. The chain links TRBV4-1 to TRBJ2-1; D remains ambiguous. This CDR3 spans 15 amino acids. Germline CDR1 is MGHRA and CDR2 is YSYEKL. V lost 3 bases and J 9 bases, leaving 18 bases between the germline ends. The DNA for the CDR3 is TGCGCCAGCAGCCACGGTTCCCGACTTCTGACTGAGCAGTTCTTC. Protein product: CASSHGSRLLTEQFF.

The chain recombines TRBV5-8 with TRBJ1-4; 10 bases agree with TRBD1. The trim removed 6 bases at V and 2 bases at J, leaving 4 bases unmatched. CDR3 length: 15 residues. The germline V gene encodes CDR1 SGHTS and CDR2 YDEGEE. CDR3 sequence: CASIDRGRTNEKLFF. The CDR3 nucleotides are TGTGCCAGCATTGACAGGGGGCGGACTAATGAAAAACTGTTTTTT.

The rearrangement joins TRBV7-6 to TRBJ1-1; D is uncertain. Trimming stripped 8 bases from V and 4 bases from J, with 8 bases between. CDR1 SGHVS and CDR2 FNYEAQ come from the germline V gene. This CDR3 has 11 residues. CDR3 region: CASGSPTEAFF. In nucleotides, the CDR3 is TGTGCCAGCGGTAGCCCCACTGAAGCTTTCTTT.

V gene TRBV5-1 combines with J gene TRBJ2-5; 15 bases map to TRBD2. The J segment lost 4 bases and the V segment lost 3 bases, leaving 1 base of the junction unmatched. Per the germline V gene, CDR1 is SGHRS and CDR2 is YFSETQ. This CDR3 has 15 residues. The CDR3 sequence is CASSSGLAGGETQYF. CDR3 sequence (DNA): TGCGCCAGCAGCTCGGGACTAGCGGGAGGAGAGACCCAGTACTTC.

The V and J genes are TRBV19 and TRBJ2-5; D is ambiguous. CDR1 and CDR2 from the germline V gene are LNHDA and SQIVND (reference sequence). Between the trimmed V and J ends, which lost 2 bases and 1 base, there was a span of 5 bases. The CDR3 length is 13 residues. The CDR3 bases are TGTGCCAGTAGTATACTCAGCCAAGAGACCCAGTACTTC. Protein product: CASSILSQETQYF.

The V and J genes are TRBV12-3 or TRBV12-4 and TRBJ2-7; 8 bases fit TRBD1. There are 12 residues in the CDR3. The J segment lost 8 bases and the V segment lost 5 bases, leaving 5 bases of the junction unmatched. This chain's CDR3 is CASSPDRGKQYF. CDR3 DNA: TGTGCCAGCAGTCCCGACAGGGGCAAGCAGTACTTC.

Written as DNA, the CDR3 is TGTGCCAGCAGTTACTCGAAGGGACGAGGGGAGACCCAGTACTTC. Its translation is CASSYSKGRGETQYF. The genes are TRBV6-2 or TRBV6-3 and TRBJ2-5; D may match TRBD1 or TRBD2 (5 bases each). Germline V gene lookup returns CDR1 MNHEY and CDR2 SVGEGT. The CDR3 spans 15 residues. V was pared by 0 bases and J by 5 bases, with 13 bases between.

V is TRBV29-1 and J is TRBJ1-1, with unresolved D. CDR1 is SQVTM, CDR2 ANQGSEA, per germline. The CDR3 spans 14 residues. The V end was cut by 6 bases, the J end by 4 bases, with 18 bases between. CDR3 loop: CSVLDAAKGTEAFF. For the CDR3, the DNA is TGCAGCGTCCTGGATGCAGCCAAGGGCACTGAAGCTTTCTTT.

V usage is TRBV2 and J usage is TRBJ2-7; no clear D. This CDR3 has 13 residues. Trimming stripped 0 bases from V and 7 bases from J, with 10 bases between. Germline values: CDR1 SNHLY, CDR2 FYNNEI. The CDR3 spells CASSEAPQTEQYF. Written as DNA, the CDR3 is TGTGCCAGCAGTGAAGCCCCCCAGACAGAGCAGTACTTC.

CDR3 loop: CASSVGRNDEKLFF. CDR3 DNA sequence: TGTGCCAGCAGTGTGGGACGGAACGATGAAAAACTGTTTTTT. The chain uses TRBV25-1 and TRBJ1-4; TRBD1 is a possible D gene (5 bases). Trimming stripped 4 bases from V and 6 bases from J, with 12 bases between. From germline, CDR1 is MGHDK and CDR2 SYGVNS. This CDR3 spans 14 amino acids.

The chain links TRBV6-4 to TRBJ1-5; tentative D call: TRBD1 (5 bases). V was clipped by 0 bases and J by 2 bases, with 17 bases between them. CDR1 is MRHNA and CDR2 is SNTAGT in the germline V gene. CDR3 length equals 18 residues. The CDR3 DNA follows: TGTGCCAGCAGTGACTCGGATCAGGGAAACCATGGCAATCAGCCCCAGCATTTT. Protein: CASSDSDQGNHGNQPQHF.

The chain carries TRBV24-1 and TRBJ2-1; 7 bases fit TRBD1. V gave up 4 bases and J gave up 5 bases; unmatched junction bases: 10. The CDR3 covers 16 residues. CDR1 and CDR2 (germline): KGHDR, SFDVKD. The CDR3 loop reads CATSELRDSDNNEQFF. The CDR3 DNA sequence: TGTGCCACCAGTGAGCTCCGGGACAGTGACAACAATGAGCAGTTCTTC.